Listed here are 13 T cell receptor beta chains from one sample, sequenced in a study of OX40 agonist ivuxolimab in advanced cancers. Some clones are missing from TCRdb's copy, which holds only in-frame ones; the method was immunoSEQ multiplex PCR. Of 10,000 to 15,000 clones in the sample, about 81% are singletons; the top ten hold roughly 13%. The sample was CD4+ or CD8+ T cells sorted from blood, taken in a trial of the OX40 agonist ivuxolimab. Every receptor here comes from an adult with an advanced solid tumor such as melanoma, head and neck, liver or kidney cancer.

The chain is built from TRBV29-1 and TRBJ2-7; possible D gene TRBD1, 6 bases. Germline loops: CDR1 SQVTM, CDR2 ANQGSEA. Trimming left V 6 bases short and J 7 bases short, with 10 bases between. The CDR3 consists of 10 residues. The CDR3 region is CSVTTGEQYF. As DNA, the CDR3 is TGCAGCGTAACGACAGGAGAGCAGTACTTC.

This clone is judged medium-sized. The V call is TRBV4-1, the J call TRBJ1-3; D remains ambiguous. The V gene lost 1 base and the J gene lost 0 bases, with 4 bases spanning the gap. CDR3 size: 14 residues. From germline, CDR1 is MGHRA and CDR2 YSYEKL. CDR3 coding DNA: TGCGCCAGCAGCCAAGGGGACTCTGGAAACACCATATATTTT. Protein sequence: CASSQGDSGNTIYF.

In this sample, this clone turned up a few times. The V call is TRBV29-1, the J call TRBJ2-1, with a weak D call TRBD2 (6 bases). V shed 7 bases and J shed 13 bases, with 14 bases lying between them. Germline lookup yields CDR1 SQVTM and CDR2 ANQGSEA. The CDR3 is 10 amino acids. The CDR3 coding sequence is TGCAGCGGGAGGGTTGACTACCAGTTCTTC. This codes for CSGRVDYQFF.

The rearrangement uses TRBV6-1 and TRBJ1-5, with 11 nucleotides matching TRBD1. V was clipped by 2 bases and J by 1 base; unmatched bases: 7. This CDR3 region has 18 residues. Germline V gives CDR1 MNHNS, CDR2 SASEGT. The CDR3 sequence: CASSERTGGLLSNQPQHF. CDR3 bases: TGTGCCAGCAGTGAACGGACAGGGGGCCTCCTAAGCAATCAGCCCCAGCATTTT.

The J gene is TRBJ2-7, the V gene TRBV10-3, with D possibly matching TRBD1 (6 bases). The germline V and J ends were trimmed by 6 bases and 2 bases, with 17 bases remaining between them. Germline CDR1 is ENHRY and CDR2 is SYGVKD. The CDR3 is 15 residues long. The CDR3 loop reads CAIRSTGLTAYEQYF. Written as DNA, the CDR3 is TGTGCCATCAGAAGTACAGGGTTAACGGCCTACGAGCAGTACTTC.

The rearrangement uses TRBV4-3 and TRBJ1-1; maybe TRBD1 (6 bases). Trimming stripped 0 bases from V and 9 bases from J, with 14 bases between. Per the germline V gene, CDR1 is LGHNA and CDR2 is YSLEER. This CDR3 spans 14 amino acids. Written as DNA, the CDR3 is TGCGCCAGCAGCCAAGAGCGGGTAACAGGGAAAGCTTTCTTT. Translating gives CASSQERVTGKAFF.

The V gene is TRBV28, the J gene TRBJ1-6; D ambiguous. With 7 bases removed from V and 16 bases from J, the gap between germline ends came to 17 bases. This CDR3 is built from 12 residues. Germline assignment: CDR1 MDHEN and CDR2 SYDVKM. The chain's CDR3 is CASTAPRGNLHF. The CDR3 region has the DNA TGTGCCAGCACCGCACCCCGGGGAAATCTCCACTTT.

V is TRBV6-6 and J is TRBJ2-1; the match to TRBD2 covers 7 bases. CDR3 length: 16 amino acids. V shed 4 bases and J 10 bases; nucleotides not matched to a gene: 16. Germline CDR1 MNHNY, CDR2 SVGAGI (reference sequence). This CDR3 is CASSLAGELLVGEQFF. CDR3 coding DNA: TGTGCCAGCAGTTTGGCGGGAGAACTTCTTGTAGGGGAGCAGTTCTTC.

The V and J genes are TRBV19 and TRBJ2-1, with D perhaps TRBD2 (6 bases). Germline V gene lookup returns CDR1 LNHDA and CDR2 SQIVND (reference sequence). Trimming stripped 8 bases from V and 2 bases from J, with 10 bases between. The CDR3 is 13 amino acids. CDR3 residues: CASLAHTYNEQFF. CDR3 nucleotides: TGTGCCAGTCTAGCGCATACCTACAATGAGCAGTTCTTC.

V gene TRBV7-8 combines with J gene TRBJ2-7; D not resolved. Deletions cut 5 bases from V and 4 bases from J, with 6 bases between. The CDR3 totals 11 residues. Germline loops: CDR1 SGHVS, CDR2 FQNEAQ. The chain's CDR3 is CASSASYEQYF. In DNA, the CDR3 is TGTGCCAGCAGCGCCTCGTACGAGCAGTACTTC.

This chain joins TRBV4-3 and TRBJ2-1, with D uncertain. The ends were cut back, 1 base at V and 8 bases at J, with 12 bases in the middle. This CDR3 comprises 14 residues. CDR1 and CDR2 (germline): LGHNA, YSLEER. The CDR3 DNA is TGCGCCAGCAGCCAAGGTCTGAAGGTTCATGAGCAGTTCTTC. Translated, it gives CASSQGLKVHEQFF.

Here the CDR3 DNA reads TGTGCCAGCTCCTCCGACACAGAGTCCAATCAGCCCCAGCATTTT. Translated: CASSSDTESNQPQHF. J is TRBJ1-5 and V is TRBV28; no reliable D call. CDR3 length: 15 amino acids. V shed 8 bases and J shed 3 bases, with 17 bases lying between them. Germline loops: CDR1 MDHEN, CDR2 SYDVKM.

DNA for the CDR3: TGCGCCAGCAAACAGGGCGGGGGGGAGCAGTTCTTC. It specifies CASKQGGGEQFF. The chain has TRBV10-2 and TRBJ2-1; 8 bases are a match to TRBD2. The junction had 6 bases not matched to a gene; V was cut back by 7 bases and J by 10 bases. The CDR3 totals 12 residues. CDR1 WSHSY and CDR2 SAAADI come from the germline V gene.